This TCR beta chain was obtained from a study of CD8+ T cells in alopecia areata. Findings and caveats of the study: Higher clonality was seen in lesional scalp than in normal scalp, especially in alopecia totalis/universalis.

Note on this clone: What it binds is not known.

Germline lookup yields CDR1 SEHNR and CDR2 FQNEAQ (reference sequence). V was cut by 3 bases and J by 0 bases, with 11 bases left in between. CDR3 length equals 16 residues. RNA, once extracted, was reverse transcribed into cDNA for use as the sequencing template. The protocol was immunoSEQ multiplex PCR, while the TCRdb copy is restricted to in-frame clones and leaves out a portion. This table has about 200,000 clones, 55% to 70% appearing once. Treatment described: oral pan-JAK inhibitor, 5-10 mg twice daily. Both peripheral blood and punch biopsies of lesional scalp skin were obtained from patients who had alopecia areata.

This receptor was identified in a human donor with alopecia areata. The gene calls are TRBV7-9 and TRBJ1-4, with TRBD1 as a possible D gene (5 bases). The material sequenced was CD4+ T cells sorted from blood, taken at week 4, from a patient treated with tofacitinib. As DNA, the CDR3 is TGTGCCAGCAGCTTCTTCGCGACAGCAACTAATGAAAAACTGTTTTTT. Protein sequence: CASSFFATATNEKLFF.